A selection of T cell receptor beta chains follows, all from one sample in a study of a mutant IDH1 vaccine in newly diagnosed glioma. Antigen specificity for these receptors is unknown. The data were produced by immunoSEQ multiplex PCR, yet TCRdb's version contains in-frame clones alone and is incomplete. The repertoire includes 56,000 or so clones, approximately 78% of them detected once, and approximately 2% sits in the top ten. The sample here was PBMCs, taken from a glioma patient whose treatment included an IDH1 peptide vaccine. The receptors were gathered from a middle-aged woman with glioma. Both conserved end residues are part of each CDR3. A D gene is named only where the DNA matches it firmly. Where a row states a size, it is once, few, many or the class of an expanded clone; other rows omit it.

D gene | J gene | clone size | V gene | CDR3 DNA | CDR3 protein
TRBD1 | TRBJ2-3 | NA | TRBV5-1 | TGCGCCAGCAGACCGGGACAGGGGAGTACAGATACGCAGTATTTT | CASRPGQGSTDTQYF
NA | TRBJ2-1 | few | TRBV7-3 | TGTGCCAGCACCCCGCCTGGGGGGCCGAAGTTCTTC | CASTPPGGPKFF
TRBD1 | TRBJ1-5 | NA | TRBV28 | TGTGCCAGCAGTTTGAGGGGGCAGGGGAATCAGCCCCAGCATTTT | CASSLRGQGNQPQHF
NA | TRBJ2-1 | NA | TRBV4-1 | TGCGCCAGCAGCCAAGAAATTTCGGCGTACGATGAGCAGTTCTTC | CASSQEISAYDEQFF
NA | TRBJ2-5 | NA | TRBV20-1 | TGCAGTGCTAGGGCCCAAGAGACCCAGTACTTC | CSARAQETQYF
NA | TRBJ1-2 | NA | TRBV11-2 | TGTGCCAGCAGCTTAGAACACATCTTCTATGGCTACACCTTC | CASSLEHIFYGYTF
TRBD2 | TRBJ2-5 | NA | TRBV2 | TGTGCCAGCAAGCCTAGCGGGGGGGAAGAGACCCAGTACTTC | CASKPSGGEETQYF
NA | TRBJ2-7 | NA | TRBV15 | TGTGCCACCAGCAGAGTCCGTTCCTCAGGAGGCGAGCAGTACTTC | CATSRVRSSGGEQYF
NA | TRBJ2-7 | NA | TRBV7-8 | TGTGCCAGCAGCTTCCGGGGTTTAACCTACGAGCAGTACTTC | CASSFRGLTYEQYF
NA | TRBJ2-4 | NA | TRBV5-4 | TGTGCCAGCAGCTTGGCTGGGACGACCCAAAACATTCAGTACTTC | CASSLAGTTQNIQYF
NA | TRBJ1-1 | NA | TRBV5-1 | TGCGCCAGCAGCTGGCGGGCAGCCGTTAACACTGAAGCTTTCTTT | CASSWRAAVNTEAFF
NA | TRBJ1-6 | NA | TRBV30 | TGTGCCTGGAGTCCACTAGGAGCTCGAGATAATTCACCCCTCCACTTT | CAWSPLGARDNSPLHF
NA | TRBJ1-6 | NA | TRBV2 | TGTGCCAGCAGTGAGGGGGAAGGGAATTCACCCCTCCACTTT | CASSEGEGNSPLHF
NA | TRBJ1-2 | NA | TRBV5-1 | TGCGCCAGCAGCTTGATACAGCCCTATGGCTACACCTTC | CASSLIQPYGYTF
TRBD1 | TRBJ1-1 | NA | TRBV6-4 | TGTGCCAGCAAATCCCAGGGGGGGGGTACTGAAGCTTTCTTT | CASKSQGGGTEAFF
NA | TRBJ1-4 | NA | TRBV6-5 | TGTGCCAGCAGAGCCCCCGTCCTGAAAAAACTGTTTTTT | CASRAPVLKKLFF
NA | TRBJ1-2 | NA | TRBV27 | TGTGCCAGCAGTTTATTCTTCAGGGAAGGGAACTCTGGCTACACCTTC | CASSLFFREGNSGYTF
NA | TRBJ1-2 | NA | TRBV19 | TGTGCCAGTAGTATTACCCAGGGAGAGGCTGGCTACACCTTC | CASSITQGEAGYTF
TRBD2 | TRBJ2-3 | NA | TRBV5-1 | TGCGCCAGCAGGATCGGGACTAGCGGGGCCCGCACAGATACGCAGTATTTT | CASRIGTSGARTDTQYF
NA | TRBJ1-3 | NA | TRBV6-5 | TGTGCCAGCAGTTACTCGATACAGGGATTAAACACCATATATTTT | CASSYSIQGLNTIYF
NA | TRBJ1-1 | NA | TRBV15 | TGTGCCACCAGCAGAGTAGGGGCTACCGCTGAAGCTTTCTTT | CATSRVGATAEAFF
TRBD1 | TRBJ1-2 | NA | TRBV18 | TGTGCCAGCTCACCAGGGGACAGGGACTATGGCTACACCTTC | CASSPGDRDYGYTF
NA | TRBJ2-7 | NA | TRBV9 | TGTGCCAGCAGCGTAGCGGGTCAGGGCCACGAGCAGTACTTC | CASSVAGQGHEQYF
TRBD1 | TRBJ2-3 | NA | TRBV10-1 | TGCGCCACCCGGGACAGGGTGGCAGATACGCAGTATTTT | CATRDRVADTQYF
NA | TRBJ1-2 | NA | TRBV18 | TGTGCCAGCTCACCCCTTCTAACTAACTATGGCTACACCTTC | CASSPLLTNYGYTF
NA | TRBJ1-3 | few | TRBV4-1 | TGCGCCAGCACAGGGATCTCTGGAAACACCATATATTTT | CASTGISGNTIYF
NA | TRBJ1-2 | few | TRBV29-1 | TGCAGCAGTCGCGAGGGCCCCTCTGGCTACACCTTC | CSSREGPSGYTF
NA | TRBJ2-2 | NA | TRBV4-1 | TGCGCCAGCAGCCCGGGACATCCGCTCAACACCGGGGAGCTGTTTTTT | CASSPGHPLNTGELFF
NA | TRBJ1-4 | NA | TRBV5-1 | TGCGCCAGCAGCATCCAGGGGACCGGGGATGAAAAACTGTTTTTT | CASSIQGTGDEKLFF
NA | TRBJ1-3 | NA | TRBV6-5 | TGTGCCAGCAGTTACTCTTACCCGGGGTCGGGAAACACCATATATTTT | CASSYSYPGSGNTIYF
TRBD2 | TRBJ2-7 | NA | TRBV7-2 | TGTGCCAGCAGCTCCCGCCTAGCGGGGGGCCCGTCTAGCGAGCAGTACTTC | CASSSRLAGGPSSEQYF
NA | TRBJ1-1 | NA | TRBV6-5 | TGTGCCAGCCTGGCAAGGAACACTGAAGCTTTCTTT | CASLARNTEAFF
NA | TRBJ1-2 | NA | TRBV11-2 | TGTGCCAGCAGCTTAGATAACGGTTTAATCGGCTACACCTTC | CASSLDNGLIGYTF
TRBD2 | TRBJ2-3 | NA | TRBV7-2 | TGTGCCAGCAGACTAGCGGCAGATACGCAGTATTTT | CASRLAADTQYF
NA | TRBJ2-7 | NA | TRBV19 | TGTGCCAGTAGTATCCCCAGAACGGACGGATACGAGCAGTACTTC | CASSIPRTDGYEQYF
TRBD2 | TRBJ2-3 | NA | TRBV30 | TGTGCCTGGAGCCCCAACCCGACTAGCGGGGGTGGATATACGCAGTATTTT | CAWSPNPTSGGGYTQYF
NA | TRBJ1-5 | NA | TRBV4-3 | TGCGCCAGCAGCCAAGCCAGGGAACAGCCCCAGCATTTT | CASSQAREQPQHF
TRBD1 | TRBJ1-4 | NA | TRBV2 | TGTGCCAGCAGTCTAAAACAGGGGCTGGGTGAAAAACTGTTTTTT | CASSLKQGLGEKLFF
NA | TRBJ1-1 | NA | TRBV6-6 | TGTGCCAGCACCGTCGGCGGGGGTATGAACACTGAAGCTTTCTTT | CASTVGGGMNTEAFF
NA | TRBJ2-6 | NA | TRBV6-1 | TGTGCCAGCAGTGAAGAAGAATTATCTGGGGCCAACGTCCTGACTTTC | CASSEEELSGANVLTF
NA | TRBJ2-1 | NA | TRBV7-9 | TGTGCCAGCAGCCGGGGGGCAAGTGAGCAGTTCTTC | CASSRGASEQFF
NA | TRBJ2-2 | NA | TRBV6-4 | TGTGCCAGCAGTGACTCAAGTGGGGTCAGCGGGGAGCTGTTTTTT | CASSDSSGVSGELFF
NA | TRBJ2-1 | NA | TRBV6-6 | TGTGCCAGCAGTAGGGGGAGCTCCTACAATGAGCAGTTCTTC | CASSRGSSYNEQFF
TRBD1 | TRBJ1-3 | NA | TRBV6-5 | TGTGCCAGCAGTTACAGGGGGCGGAACACCATATATTTT | CASSYRGRNTIYF
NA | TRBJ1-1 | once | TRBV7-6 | TGTGCCAGCAGTCCGACCCTAGCCGGGGACACTGAAGCTTTCTTT | CASSPTLAGDTEAFF
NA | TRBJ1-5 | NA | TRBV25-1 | TGTGCCAGCAGTGATCGGGGGGGGAATCAGCCCCAGCATTTT | CASSDRGGNQPQHF
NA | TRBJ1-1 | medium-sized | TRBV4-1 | TGCGCCAGCAGCCAAGCGGGGGGAGCTATCACTGAAGCTTTCTTT | CASSQAGGAITEAFF
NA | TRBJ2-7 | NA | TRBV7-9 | TGTGCCAGCAGCCGCCTCCAGCCGGGCTACGAGCAGTACTTC | CASSRLQPGYEQYF
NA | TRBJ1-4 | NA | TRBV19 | TGTGCCAGTAGTGCCCTCGGAAAACTGTTTTTT | CASSALGKLFF
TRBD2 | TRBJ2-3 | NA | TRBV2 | TGTGCCAGCAGTCTTAGCGGGACAAGCACAGATACGCAGTATTTT | CASSLSGTSTDTQYF
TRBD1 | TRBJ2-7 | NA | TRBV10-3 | TGTGCCGCCGGGGACAGCCACTACGAGCAGTACTTC | CAAGDSHYEQYF
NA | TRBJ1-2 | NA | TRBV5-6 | TGTGCCAGCAGCTTGCAAACAGCTTACTATGGCTACACCTTC | CASSLQTAYYGYTF
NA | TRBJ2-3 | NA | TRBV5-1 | TGCGCCAGCAGCCTCCGGGACGGCACAGATACGCAGTATTTT | CASSLRDGTDTQYF
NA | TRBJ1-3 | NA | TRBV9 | TGTGCCAGCAGCACAACAGGAGCCTCTGGAAACACCATATATTTT | CASSTTGASGNTIYF
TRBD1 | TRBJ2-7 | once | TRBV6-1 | TGTGCCAGCAGTTTCGGACAGGCCTACGAGCAGTACTTC | CASSFGQAYEQYF
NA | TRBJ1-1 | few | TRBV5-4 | TGTGCCAGCAGCTCGCAGCCAGCCCAGGGAGCTTTCTTT | CASSSQPAQGAFF
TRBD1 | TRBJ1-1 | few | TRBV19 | TGTGCCAGTAGTCACAGGGGGAACACTGAAGCTTTCTTT | CASSHRGNTEAFF
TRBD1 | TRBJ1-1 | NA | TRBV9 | TGTGCCAGCAGCTTCCGGGACAGGGGGTACACTGAAGCTTTCTTT | CASSFRDRGYTEAFF
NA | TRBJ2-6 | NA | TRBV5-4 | TGTGCCAGCAGCGTCCAGGGGGCCAACGTCCTGACTTTC | CASSVQGANVLTF